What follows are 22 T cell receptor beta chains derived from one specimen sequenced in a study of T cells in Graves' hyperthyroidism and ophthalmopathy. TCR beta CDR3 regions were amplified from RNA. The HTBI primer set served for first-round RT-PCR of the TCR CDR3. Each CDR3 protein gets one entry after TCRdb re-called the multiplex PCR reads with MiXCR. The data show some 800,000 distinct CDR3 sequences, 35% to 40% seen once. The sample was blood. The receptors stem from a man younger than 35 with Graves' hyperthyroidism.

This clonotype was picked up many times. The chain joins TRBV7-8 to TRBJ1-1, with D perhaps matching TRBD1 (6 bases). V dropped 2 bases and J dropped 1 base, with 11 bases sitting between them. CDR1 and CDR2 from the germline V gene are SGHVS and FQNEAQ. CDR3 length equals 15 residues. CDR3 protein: CASSLKADRNTEAFF. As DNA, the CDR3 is TGTGCCAGCAGCTTAAAGGCGGACAGGAACACTGAAGCTTTCTTT.

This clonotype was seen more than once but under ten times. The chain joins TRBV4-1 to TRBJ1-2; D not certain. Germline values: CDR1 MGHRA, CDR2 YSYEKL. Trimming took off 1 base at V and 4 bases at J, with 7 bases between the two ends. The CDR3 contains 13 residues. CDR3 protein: CASSQAGLYGYTF. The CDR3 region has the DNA TGCGCCAGCAGCCAAGCGGGCCTCTATGGCTACACCTTC.

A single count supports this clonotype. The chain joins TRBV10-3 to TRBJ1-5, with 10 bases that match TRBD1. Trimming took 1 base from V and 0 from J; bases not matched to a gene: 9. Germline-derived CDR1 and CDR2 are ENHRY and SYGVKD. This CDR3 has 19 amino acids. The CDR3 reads CAISELGPGTGDSNQPQHF. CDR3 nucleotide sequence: TGTGCCATCAGTGAGTTGGGCCCCGGGACAGGGGATAGCAATCAGCCCCAGCATTTT.

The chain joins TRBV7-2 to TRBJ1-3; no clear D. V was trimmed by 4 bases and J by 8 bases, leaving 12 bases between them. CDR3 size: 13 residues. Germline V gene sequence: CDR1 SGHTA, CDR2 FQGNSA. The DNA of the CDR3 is TGTGCCAGCAGCTCCCAAGGACGAGACACCATATATTTT. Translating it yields CASSSQGRDTIYF.

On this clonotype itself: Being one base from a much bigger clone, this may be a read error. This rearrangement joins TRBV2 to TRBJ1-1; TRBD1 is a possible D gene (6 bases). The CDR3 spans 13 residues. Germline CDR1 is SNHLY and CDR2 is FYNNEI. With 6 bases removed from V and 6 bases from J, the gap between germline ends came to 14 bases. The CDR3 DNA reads TGTGCCAGCAGCGGCGAAAGGGGGGCTGAAGCTTTCTTT. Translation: CASSGERGAEAFF.

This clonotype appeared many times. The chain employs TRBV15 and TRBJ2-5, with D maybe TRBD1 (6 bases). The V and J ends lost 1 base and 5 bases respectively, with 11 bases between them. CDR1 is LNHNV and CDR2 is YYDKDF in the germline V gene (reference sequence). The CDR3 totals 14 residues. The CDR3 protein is CATSRGGGAETQYF. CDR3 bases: TGTGCCACCAGCAGAGGTGGGGGCGCGGAGACCCAGTACTTC.

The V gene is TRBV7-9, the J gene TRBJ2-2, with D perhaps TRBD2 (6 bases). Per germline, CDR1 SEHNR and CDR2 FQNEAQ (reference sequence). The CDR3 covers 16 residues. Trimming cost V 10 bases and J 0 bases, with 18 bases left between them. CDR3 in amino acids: CATSSPAGSNTGELFF. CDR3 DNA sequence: TGTGCCACCTCCTCCCCCGCGGGGTCGAACACCGGGGAGCTGTTTTTT. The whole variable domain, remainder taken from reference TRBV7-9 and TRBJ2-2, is DTGVSQNPRHKITKRGQNVTFRCDPISEHNRLYWYRQTLGQGPEFLTYFQNEAQLEKSRLLSDRFSAERPKGSFSTLEIQRTEQGDSAMYLCATSSPAGSNTGELFFGEGSRLTVL.

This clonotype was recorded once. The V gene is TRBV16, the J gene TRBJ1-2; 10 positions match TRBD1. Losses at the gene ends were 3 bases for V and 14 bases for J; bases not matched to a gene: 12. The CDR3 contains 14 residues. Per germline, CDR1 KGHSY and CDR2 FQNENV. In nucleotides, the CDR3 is TGTGCCAGCAGCCAGGGACAGGGGACGGGCGGCTGTACCTTC. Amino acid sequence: CASSQGQGTGGCTF. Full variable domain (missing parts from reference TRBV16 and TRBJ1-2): GEEVAQTPKHLVRGEGQKAKLYCAPIKGHSYVFWYQQVLKNEFKFLISFQNENVFDETGMPKERFSAKCLPNSPCSLEIQATKLEDSAVYFCASSQGQGTGGCTFGSGTRLTVV.

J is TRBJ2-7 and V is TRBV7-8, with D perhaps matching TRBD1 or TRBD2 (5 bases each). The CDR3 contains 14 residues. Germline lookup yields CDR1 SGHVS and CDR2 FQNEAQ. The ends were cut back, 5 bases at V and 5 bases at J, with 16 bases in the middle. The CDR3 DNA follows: TGTGCCAGCAGCGAGGGGTCCAGCCTGAACGAGCAGTACTTC. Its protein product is CASSEGSSLNEQYF.

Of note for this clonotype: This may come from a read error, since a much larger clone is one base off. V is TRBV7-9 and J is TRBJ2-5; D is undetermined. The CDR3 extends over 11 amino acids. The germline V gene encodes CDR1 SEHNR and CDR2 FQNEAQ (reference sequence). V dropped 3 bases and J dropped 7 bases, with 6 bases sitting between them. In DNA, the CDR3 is TGTGCCAGCAGCTTCGAGGTGACCCAGTACTTC. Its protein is CASSFEVTQYF.

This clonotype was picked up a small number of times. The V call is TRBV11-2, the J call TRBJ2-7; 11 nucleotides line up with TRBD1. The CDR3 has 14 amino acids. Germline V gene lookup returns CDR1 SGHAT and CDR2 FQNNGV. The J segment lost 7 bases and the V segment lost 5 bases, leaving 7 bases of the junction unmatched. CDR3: CASSPRDRGREQYF. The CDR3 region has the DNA TGTGCCAGCAGCCCCCGGGACAGGGGGAGGGAGCAGTACTTC. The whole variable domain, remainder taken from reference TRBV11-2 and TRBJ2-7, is EAGVAQSPRYKIIEKRQSVAFWCNPISGHATLYWYQQILGQGPKLLIQFQNNGVVDDSQLPKDRFSAERLKGVDSTLKIQPAKLEDSAVYLCASSPRDRGREQYFGPGTRLTVT.

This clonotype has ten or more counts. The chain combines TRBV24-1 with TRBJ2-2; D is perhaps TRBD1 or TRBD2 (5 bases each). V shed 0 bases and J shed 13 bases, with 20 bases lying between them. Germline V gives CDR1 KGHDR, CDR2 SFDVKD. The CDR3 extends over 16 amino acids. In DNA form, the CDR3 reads TGTGCCACCAGTGATTTGCCCCGGGACGGGGTCCAATCGCTGTTTTTT. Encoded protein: CATSDLPRDGVQSLFF.

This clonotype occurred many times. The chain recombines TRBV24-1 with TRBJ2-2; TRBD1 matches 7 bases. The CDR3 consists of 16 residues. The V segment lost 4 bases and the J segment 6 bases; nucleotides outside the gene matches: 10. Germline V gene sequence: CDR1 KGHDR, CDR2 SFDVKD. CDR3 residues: CATSDPDRAGAGELFF. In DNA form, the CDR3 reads TGTGCCACCAGTGACCCCGACAGGGCTGGTGCCGGGGAGCTGTTTTTT.

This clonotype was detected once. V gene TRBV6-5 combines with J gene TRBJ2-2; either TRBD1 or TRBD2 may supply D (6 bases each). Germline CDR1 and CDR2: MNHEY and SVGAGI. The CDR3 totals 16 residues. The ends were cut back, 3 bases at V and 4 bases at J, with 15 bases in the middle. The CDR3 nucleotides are TGTGCCAGCAGTTATTTCCGGGGGCGACGCACCGGGGAGCTGTTTTTT. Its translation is CASSYFRGRRTGELFF.

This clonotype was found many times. The CDR3 DNA sequence: TGCAGTGCTCTCCTTGGACACAACGACACCCCCCTCCACTTT. It translates to CSALLGHNDTPLHF. The genes are TRBV20-1 and TRBJ1-6, with TRBD1 as a possible D gene (5 bases). The CDR3 is 14 amino acids. Trimming took off 5 bases at V and 13 bases at J, with 21 bases between the two ends. Germline V CDR1 and CDR2: DFQATT, SNEGSKA (reference sequence).

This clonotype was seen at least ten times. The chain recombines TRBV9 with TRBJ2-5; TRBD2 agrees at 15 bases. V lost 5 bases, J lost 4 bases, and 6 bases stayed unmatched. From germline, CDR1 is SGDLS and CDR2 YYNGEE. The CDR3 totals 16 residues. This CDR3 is CASSVGLAGGRETQYF. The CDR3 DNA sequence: TGTGCCAGCAGTGTGGGACTAGCGGGGGGTAGAGAGACCCAGTACTTC.

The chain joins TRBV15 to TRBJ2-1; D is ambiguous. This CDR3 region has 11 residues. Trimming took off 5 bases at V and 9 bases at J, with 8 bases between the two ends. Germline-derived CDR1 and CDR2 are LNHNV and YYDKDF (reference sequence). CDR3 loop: CATSADIEQFF. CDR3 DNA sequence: TGTGCCACCAGCGCAGATATTGAGCAGTTCTTC.

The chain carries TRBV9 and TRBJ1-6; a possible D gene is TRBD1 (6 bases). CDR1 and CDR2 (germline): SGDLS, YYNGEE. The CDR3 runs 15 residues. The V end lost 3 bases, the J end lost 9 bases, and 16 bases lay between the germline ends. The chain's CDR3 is CASSERAGAGSPLHF. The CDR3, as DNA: TGTGCCAGCAGCGAGAGGGCAGGGGCGGGTTCACCCCTCCACTTT.

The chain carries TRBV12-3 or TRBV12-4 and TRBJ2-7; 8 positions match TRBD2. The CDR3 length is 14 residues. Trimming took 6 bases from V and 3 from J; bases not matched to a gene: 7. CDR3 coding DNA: TGTGCCAGCAGGCGGGGGGACGGCAGCTACGAGCAGTACTTC. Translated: CASRRGDGSYEQYF.

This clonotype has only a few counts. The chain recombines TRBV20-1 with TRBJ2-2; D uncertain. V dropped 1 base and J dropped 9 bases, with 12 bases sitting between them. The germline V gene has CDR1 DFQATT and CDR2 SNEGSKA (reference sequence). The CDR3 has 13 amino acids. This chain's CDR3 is CSARASADRELFF. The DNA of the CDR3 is TGCAGTGCTAGAGCCAGCGCTGACCGGGAGCTGTTTTTT.

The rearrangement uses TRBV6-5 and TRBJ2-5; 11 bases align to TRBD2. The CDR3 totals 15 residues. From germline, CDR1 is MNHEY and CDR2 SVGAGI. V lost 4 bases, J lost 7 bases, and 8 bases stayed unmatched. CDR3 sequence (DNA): TGTGCCAGCAGTTTCCCTAGCGGGGGGCAGGGGACCCAGTACTTC. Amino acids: CASSFPSGGQGTQYF.

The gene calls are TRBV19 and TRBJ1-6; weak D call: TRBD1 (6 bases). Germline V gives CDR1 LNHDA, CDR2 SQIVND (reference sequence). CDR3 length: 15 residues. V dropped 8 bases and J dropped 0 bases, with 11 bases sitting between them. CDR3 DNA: TGTGCCAGTGGGGGCACGGGCTCCTATAATTCACCCCTCCACTTT. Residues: CASGGTGSYNSPLHF.